These 2 T cell receptor beta chains share one sample of origin, sequenced in a study of shared clonotypes between healthy human individuals. Sequencing was performed with immunoSEQ multiplex PCR; in TCRdb, only in-frame clones are kept and a portion is missing. The sample lists about 2.4 million clones, roughly 93% occurring once. Sequenced: naive CD4+ T cells from PBMCs. Subset of the sample: CD45RA+ positively selected. The receptors stem from a man between 18 and 35 years old in good health. Some clones in this sample may be carry-over from other donors' samples.

This chain links TRBV7-2 with TRBJ1-5; TRBD1 might be the D (6 bases). V shed 5 bases and J shed 5 bases, with 13 bases lying between them. CDR3 length equals 14 residues. Germline V lookup: CDR1 SGHTA, CDR2 FQGNSA. CDR3 sequence (DNA): TGTGCCAGCAGCCCTCACAGGGAGGATCAGCCCCAGCATTTT. Translating gives CASSPHREDQPQHF. The variable domain in full, completed from reference TRBV7-2 and TRBJ1-5, reads GAGVSQSPSNKVTEKGKDVELRCDPISGHTALYWYRQSLGQGLEFLIYFQGNSAPDKSGLPSDRFSAERTGGSVSTLTIQRTQQEDSAVYLCASSPHREDQPQHFGDGTRLSIL.

V gene TRBV5-4 combines with J gene TRBJ2-1; D is possibly TRBD2 (6 bases). This CDR3 has 16 residues. Germline V gives CDR1 SGHNT, CDR2 YYREEE (reference sequence). V was clipped by 3 bases and J by 0 bases, with 13 bases between them. The CDR3 sequence: CASSSPTGVSYNEQFF. CDR3 coding DNA: TGTGCCAGCAGCTCCCCCACGGGGGTCTCCTACAATGAGCAGTTCTTC.